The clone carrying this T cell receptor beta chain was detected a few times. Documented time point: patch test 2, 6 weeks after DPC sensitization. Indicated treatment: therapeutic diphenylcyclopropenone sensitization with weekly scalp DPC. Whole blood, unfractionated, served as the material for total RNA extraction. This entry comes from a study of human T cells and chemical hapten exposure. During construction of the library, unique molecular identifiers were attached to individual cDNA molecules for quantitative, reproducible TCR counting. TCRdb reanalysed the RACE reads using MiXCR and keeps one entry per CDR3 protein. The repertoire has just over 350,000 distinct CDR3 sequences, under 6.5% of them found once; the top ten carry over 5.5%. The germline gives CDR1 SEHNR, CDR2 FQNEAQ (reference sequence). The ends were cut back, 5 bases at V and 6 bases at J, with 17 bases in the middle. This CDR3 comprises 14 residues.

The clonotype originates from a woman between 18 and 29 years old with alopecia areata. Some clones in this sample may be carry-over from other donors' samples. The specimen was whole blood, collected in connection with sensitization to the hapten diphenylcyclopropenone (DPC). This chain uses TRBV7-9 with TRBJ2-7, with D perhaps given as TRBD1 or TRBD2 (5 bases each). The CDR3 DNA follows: TGTGCCAGCAGCCTGGACACGGGGTCACGCGAGCAGTACTTC. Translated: CASSLDTGSREQYF.